This entry describes one T cell receptor beta chain. Its specificity is unknown. These data are taken from a study of cytomegalovirus exposure and HLA in healthy donors. Study results and limitations: TCR beta chains associated with HLA were, in a later analysis, more clonally expanded than equally common others. Fewer N-insertions than the roughly 630-donor mean were reportedly shown by an Asian-associated ancestry cluster in a later analysis.

60 Vbeta and 13 Jbeta primers were used in PCR. Only in-frame clones appear in the TCRdb table, and some are missing; sequencing was by immunoSEQ multiplex PCR. In the table there are 150,000 to 180,000 clones, roughly three quarters of which are singletons. Germline CDR1 and CDR2: LGHNA and YSLEER. This CDR3 spans 16 amino acids. V was pared by 3 bases and J by 5 bases, with 5 bases of the junction left unmatched. The chain links TRBV4-3 to TRBJ1-6, with 9 positions matching TRBD1. Sequencing was done on a sample of PBMCs. The receptor was isolated from a man aged 25-40 years in good health and CMV-seropositive. As DNA, the CDR3 is TGCGCCAGCAGCCAGGACAGGGGAACGAATAATTCACCCCTCCACTTT. This encodes CASSQDRGTNNSPLHF.